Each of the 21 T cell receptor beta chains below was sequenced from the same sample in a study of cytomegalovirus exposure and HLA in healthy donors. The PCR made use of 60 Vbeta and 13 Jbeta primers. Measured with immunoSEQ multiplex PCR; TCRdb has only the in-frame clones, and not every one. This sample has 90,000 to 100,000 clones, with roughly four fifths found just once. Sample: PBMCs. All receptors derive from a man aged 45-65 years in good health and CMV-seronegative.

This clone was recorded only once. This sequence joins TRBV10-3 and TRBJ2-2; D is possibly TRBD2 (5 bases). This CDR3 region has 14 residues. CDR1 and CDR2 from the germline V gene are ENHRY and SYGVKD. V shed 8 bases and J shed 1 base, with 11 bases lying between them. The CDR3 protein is CAIGLDQNTGELFF. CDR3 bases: TGTGCCATCGGACTTGACCAGAACACCGGGGAGCTGTTTTTT.

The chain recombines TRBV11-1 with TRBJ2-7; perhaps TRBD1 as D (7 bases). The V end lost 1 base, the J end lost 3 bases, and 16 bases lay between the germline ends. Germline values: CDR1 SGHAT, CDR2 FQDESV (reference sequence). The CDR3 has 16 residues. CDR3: CASSLGRGQGFYEQYF. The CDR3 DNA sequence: TGTGCCAGCAGCTTAGGGAGGGGGCAAGGATTCTACGAGCAGTACTTC.

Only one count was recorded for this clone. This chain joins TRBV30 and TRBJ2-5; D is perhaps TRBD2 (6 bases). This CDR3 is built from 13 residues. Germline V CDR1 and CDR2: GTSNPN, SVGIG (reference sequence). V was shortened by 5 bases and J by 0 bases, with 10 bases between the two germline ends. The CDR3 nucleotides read TGTGCCTGGTCGGGGAGGTACCAAGAGACCCAGTACTTC. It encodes CAWSGRYQETQYF. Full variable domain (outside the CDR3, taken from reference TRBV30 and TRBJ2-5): SQTIHQWPATLVQPVGSPLSLECTVEGTSNPNLYWYRQAAGRGLQLLFYSVGIGQISSEVPQNLSASRPQDRQFILSSKKLLLSDSGFYLCAWSGRYQETQYFGPGTRLLVL.

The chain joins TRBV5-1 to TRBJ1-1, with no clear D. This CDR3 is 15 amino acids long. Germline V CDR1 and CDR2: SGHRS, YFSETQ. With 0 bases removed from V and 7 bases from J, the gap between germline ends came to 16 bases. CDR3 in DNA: TGCGCCAGCAGCTTGGTAGCCCCTCCGGGGAGTGAAGCTTTCTTT. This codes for CASSLVAPPGSEAFF.

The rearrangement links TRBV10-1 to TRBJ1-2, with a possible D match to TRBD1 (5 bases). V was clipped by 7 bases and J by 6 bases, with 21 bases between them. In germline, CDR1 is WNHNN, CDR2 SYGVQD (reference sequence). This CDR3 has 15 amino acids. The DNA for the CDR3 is TGCGCCAGCACCGGAGCGGGGGGATTGGGGGATGGCTACACCTTC. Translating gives CASTGAGGLGDGYTF.

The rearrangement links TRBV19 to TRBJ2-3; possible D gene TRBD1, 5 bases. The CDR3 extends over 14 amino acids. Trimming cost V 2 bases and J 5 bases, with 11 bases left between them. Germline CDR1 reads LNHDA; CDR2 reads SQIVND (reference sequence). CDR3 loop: CASSIQGAGDTQYF. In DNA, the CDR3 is TGTGCCAGTAGTATACAGGGCGCAGGAGATACGCAGTATTTT.

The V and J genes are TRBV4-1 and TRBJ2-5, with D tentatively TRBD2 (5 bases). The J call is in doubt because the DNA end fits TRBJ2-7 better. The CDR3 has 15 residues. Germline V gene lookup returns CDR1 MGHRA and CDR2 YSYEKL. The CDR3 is CASSQAAAGLYEQYF. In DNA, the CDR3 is TGCGCCAGCAGCCAAGCGGCGGCAGGACTTTACGAGCAGTACTTC.

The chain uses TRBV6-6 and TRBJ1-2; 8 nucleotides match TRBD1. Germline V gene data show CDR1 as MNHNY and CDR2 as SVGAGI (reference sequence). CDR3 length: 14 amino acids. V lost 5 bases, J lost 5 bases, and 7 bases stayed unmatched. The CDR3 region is CASSTLDRAYGYTF. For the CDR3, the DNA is TGTGCCAGCAGTACCCTGGACAGGGCATATGGCTACACCTTC.

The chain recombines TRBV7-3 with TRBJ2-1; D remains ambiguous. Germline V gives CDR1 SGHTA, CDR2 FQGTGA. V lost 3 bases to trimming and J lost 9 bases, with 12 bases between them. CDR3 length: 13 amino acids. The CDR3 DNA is TGTGCCAGCAGCTTGTTGAAGTCGGGTGAGCAGTTCTTC. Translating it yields CASSLLKSGEQFF.

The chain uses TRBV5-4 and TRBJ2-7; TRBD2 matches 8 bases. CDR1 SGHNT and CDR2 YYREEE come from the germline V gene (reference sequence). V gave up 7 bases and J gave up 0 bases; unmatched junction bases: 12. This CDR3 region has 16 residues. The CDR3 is CASSASGLPSSYEQYF. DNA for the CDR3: TGTGCCAGCTCGGCTAGCGGGCTTCCTAGCTCCTACGAGCAGTACTTC.

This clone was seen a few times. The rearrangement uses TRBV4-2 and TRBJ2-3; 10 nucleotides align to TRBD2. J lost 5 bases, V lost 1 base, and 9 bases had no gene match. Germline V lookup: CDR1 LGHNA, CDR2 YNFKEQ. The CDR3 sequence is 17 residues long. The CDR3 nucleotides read TGTGCCAGCAGCCAAGCCCCCCTAGCGGGAGTTGGAGATACGCAGTATTTT. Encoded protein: CASSQAPLAGVGDTQYF.

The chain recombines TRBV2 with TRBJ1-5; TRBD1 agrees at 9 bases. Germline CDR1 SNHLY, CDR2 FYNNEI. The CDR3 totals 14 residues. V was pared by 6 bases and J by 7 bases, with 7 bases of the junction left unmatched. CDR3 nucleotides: TGTGCCAGCAGGGCGGACAGGGGCGGGCAGCCCCAGCATTTT. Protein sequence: CASRADRGGQPQHF.

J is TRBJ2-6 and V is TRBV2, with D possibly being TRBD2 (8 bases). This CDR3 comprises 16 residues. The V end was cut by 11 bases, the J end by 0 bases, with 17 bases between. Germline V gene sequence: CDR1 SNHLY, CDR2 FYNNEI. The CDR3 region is CAAGGQGGSGANVLTF. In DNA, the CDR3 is TGTGCCGCGGGGGGTCAGGGGGGCTCTGGGGCCAACGTCCTGACTTTC.

The CDR3 sequence: CASGGGYTGELFF. CDR3 nucleotides: TGTGCCAGCGGGGGGGGGTACACCGGGGAGCTGTTTTTT. The chain couples TRBV27 to TRBJ2-2; 7 nucleotides match TRBD2. CDR1 is MNHEY, CDR2 SMNVEV, per germline (reference sequence). V shed 8 bases and J 3 bases; nucleotides not matched to a gene: 3. CDR3 length: 13 amino acids.

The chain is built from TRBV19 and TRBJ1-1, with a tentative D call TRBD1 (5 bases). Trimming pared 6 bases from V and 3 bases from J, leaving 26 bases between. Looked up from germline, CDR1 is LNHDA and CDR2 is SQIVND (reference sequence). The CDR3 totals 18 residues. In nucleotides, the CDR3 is TGTGCCAGTAGCCCTCTATCAGTAGCGGTTGTGGGGGACACTGAAGCTTTCTTT. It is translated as CASSPLSVAVVGDTEAFF.

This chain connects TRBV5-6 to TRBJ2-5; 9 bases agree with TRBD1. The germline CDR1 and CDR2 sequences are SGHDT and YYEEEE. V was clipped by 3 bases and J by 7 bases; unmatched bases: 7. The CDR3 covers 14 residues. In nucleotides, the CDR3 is TGTGCCAGCAGCTCGGACAGGGGAAGTACGACCCAGTACTTC. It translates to CASSSDRGSTTQYF.

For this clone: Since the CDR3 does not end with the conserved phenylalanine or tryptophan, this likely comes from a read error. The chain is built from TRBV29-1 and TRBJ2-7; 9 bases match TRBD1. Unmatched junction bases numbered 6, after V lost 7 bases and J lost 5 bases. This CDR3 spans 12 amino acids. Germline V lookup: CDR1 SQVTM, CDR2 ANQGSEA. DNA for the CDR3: TGCAGCGCCTGGACAGGGGACAACGAGCAGTACCTC. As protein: CSAWTGDNEQYL.

This CDR3 reads CASFDRNSYEQYF. DNA of the CDR3: TGTGCCAGCTTCGACAGGAATTCCTACGAGCAGTACTTC. The V and J genes are TRBV11-2 and TRBJ2-7; the D gene is possibly TRBD1 (6 bases). The CDR3 consists of 13 residues. V lost 8 bases, J lost 1 base, and 12 bases lay in between. Germline loops: CDR1 SGHAT, CDR2 FQNNGV.

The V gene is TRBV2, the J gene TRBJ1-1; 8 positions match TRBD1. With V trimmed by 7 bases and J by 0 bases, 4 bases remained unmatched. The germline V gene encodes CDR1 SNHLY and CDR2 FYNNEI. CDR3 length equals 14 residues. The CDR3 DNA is TGTGCCAGCACCGGGACAGGTATGAACACTGAAGCTTTCTTT. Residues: CASTGTGMNTEAFF.

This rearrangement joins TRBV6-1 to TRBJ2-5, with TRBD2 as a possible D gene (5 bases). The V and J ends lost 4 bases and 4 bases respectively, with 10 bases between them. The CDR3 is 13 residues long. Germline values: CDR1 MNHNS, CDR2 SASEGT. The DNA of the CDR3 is TGTGCCAGCAGTGGGAGGATAGGAGAGACCCAGTACTTC. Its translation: CASSGRIGETQYF.

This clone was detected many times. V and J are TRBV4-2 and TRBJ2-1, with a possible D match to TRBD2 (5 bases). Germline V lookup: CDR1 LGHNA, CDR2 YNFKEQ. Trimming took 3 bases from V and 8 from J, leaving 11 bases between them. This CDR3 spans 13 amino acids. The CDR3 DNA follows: TGTGCCAGCAGCCAGCGGGCCTCAGATGAGCAGTTCTTC. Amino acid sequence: CASSQRASDEQFF.